The T cell receptor (beta chain) described here comes from a study of blood T cell repertoires in COVID-19. With 0 bases removed from V and 0 bases from J, the gap between germline ends came to 13 bases. The CDR3 has 16 amino acids. Germline V lookup: CDR1 SGDLS, CDR2 YYNGEE. Sequencing used immunoSEQ multiplex PCR; TCRdb keeps in-frame clones, though not all of them. The sample comprises roughly 40,000 clones, roughly 81% of which are singletons, and under 15% rests with the top ten. This clone was observed at least ten times. The receptor was isolated from a woman in her 70s in a cohort sampled during active COVID-19. The V gene is TRBV9, the J gene TRBJ2-7; D is possibly TRBD1 (5 bases). Specimen: peripheral blood. This CDR3 reads CASSVVQGRSSYEQYF. DNA of the CDR3: TGTGCCAGCAGCGTAGTTCAGGGTCGAAGCTCCTACGAGCAGTACTTC.